There are many counts of the clone carrying this TCR beta chain. The length of the CDR3 is 16 residues. Unmatched junction bases numbered 6, after V lost 2 bases and J lost 2 bases. CDR1 and CDR2 from the germline V gene are SEHNR and FQNEAQ (reference sequence). The TCR beta library used iRepertoire HTBI primers with Arm-PCR amplification of CDR3. TCRdb independently ran MiXCR on the multiplex PCR reads; one entry per CDR3 protein. The sample consists of over 500,000 distinct CDR3 sequences, 15% to 20% of them appearing once. This entry comes from a study of regulatory T cells in long-lasting Graves disease. Time point described: newly diagnosed GD, antithyroid drugs for less than 3 months. Construction of the TCR library relied on RNA isolated from PBMCs. This same sample was also part of a study on T cells in Graves' hyperthyroidism and ophthalmopathy. That investigation notes: RT-PCR in the first round (using the HTBI primer set) targeted the TCR CDR3.

The TCR comes from a woman under 40 with Graves disease. Sequenced material: peripheral blood mononuclear cells (PBMCs), taken at new diagnosis, from a patient treated with antithyroid drugs. V is TRBV7-9 and J is TRBJ2-3; 8 bases map to TRBD2. CDR3 protein: CASSLRAGVSTDTQYF. DNA for the CDR3: TGTGCCAGCAGCTTACGAGCGGGAGTTTCCACAGATACGCAGTATTTT.